The 25 T cell receptor beta chains listed next were all sequenced from one sample in a study of follicular helper T cells after annual influenza vaccination. Time point here: 2013-2014 season, 7 days after vaccination. TCRdb keeps only in-frame clones here, not all; method: immunoSEQ multiplex PCR. The data hold just over 8,500 clones, with 83% observed a single time. The sequencing used CXCR5+ CD38- circulating T follicular helper cells from blood, collected 7 days after influenza vaccination. Subset defined: circulating Tfh, non-naive CD4+CXCR5+PD-1+ (ICOS+CD38+ or ICOS-CD38-). Receptors originate from an adult who received the influenza vaccine.

The rearrangement uses TRBV7-2 and TRBJ2-2; no firm D call. V lost 1 base, J lost 7 bases, and 7 bases lay in between. Germline V gives CDR1 SGHTA, CDR2 FQGNSA. The CDR3 length is 13 residues. For the CDR3, the DNA is TGTGCCAGCAGCTTAGTCCTGGTCGGGGAGCTGTTTTTT. Its protein product is CASSLVLVGELFF.

V and J are TRBV11-3 and TRBJ2-7; D is perhaps TRBD1 (6 bases). The CDR3 is made up of 12 amino acids. CDR1 SGHNT and CDR2 YENEEA come from the germline V gene. Trimming removed 8 bases from V and 3 bases from J, with 11 bases in between. CDR3 amino acids: CASPGQNYEQYF. The CDR3 DNA reads TGTGCCAGCCCTGGACAGAACTACGAGCAGTACTTC.

The V and J genes are TRBV2 and TRBJ2-6; D is unclear. Germline V gene lookup returns CDR1 SNHLY and CDR2 FYNNEI. CDR3 size: 14 residues. Trimming took off 9 bases at V and 2 bases at J, with 11 bases between the two ends. CDR3 DNA: TGTGCCAGTCGTCTTGGTGCTGGGGCCAACGTCCTGACTTTC. This sequence encodes CASRLGAGANVLTF.

In nucleotides, the CDR3 is TGTGCCAGCAGCTTTAGTAGTTCTTCCGAGCAGTACTTC. Protein sequence: CASSFSSSSEQYF. The V gene is TRBV7-9, the J gene TRBJ2-7; D unresolved. This CDR3 has 13 residues. Trimming removed 3 bases at V and 6 bases at J, with 12 bases between. CDR1 and CDR2 from the germline V gene are SEHNR and FQNEAQ (reference sequence).

V gene TRBV6-1 combines with J gene TRBJ1-2, with a tentative D call TRBD1 (5 bases). CDR1 and CDR2 (germline): MNHNS, SASEGT. Deletions cut 6 bases from V and 2 bases from J, with 13 bases between. The CDR3 is 14 residues long. CDR3 DNA: TGTGCCAGCAGAGAGACAGCCGCGAACTATGGCTACACCTTC. This codes for CASRETAANYGYTF.

The V and J genes are TRBV6-1 and TRBJ1-3; unclear D gene. Trimming cost V 8 bases and J 0 bases, with 8 bases left between them. The germline CDR1 and CDR2 sequences are MNHNS and SASEGT. This CDR3 has 13 residues. The CDR3 nucleotides are TGTGCCAGCTATTACCCCTCTGGAAACACCATATATTTT. This encodes CASYYPSGNTIYF.

J is TRBJ1-2 and V is TRBV29-1; 9 nucleotides match TRBD1. The CDR3 covers 14 residues. Germline V gives CDR1 SQVTM, CDR2 ANQGSEA. V was pared by 6 bases and J by 7 bases, with 12 bases of the junction left unmatched. This chain's CDR3 is CSVDMTGTGFGYTF. The CDR3, as DNA: TGCAGCGTGGACATGACCGGGACAGGGTTTGGCTACACCTTC.

V is TRBV30 and J is TRBJ1-3; D uncertain. Trimming stripped 2 bases from V and 0 bases from J, with 11 bases between. The CDR3 contains 15 residues. From germline, CDR1 is GTSNPN and CDR2 SVGIG (reference sequence). The CDR3 DNA reads as TGTGCCTGGAGTATGACCACGGGCTCTGGAAACACCATATATTTT. Its translation: CAWSMTTGSGNTIYF.

This clone has just a few counts. The V gene is TRBV5-1, the J gene TRBJ2-7, with 7 bases that match TRBD1. This CDR3 contains 14 residues. Germline CDR1 and CDR2: SGHRS and YFSETQ. The J segment lost 5 bases and the V segment lost 1 base, leaving 6 bases of the junction unmatched. The CDR3 bases are TGCGCCAGCAGCTTGCAGGGGGAAAGGGACGAGCAGTACTTC. It specifies CASSLQGERDEQYF.

The rearrangement links TRBV30 to TRBJ2-7; no clear D. In germline, CDR1 is GTSNPN, CDR2 SVGIG (reference sequence). This CDR3 is built from 13 residues. Trimming pared 0 bases from V and 6 bases from J, leaving 12 bases between. CDR3 nucleotides: TGTGCCTGGAGTGTACAACCGTCCAGCGAGCAGTACTTC. It is translated as CAWSVQPSSEQYF.

This chain joins TRBV7-2 and TRBJ2-5; 8 positions agree with TRBD2. Looked up from germline, CDR1 is SGHTA and CDR2 is FQGNSA. The CDR3 runs to 15 residues. Losses at the gene ends were 5 bases for V and 4 bases for J; bases not matched to a gene: 9. CDR3 sequence (DNA): TGTGCCAGCAGCCGACCGGGACTAGTGGGAGAGACCCAGTACTTC. It codes for CASSRPGLVGETQYF.

This clone was picked up one time. The V call is TRBV19, the J call TRBJ2-7, with 9 bases matching TRBD2. The junction had 8 bases not matched to a gene; V was cut back by 10 bases and J by 4 bases. Germline-derived CDR1 and CDR2 are LNHDA and SQIVND (reference sequence). The CDR3 contains 13 residues. The DNA for the CDR3 is TGTGCCACTAAAGTGACTAGCGGTTACGAGCAGTACTTC. Translating it yields CATKVTSGYEQYF.

The chain links TRBV19 to TRBJ1-5; D ambiguous. V lost 3 bases to trimming and J lost 4 bases, with 13 bases between them. This CDR3 spans 15 amino acids. Per germline, CDR1 LNHDA and CDR2 SQIVND (reference sequence). CDR3 sequence (DNA): TGTGCCAGTAGTATTGACTTTCTACGGAATCAGCCCCAGCATTTT. Translating it yields CASSIDFLRNQPQHF.

The chain combines TRBV4-3 with TRBJ2-7; 7 bases map to TRBD2. The CDR3 sequence is 14 residues long. J gave up 2 bases and V 5 bases, and 6 bases lay outside the gene matches. Germline CDR1 and CDR2: LGHNA and YSLEER. CDR3 nucleotides: TGCGCCAGCAGCACCAGGGAGGGTACCTACGAGCAGTACTTC. Encoded protein: CASSTREGTYEQYF.

This chain links TRBV4-3 with TRBJ2-7; D may match TRBD1 or TRBD2 (6 bases each). The germline V gene has CDR1 LGHNA and CDR2 YSLEER. The germline V and J ends were trimmed by 0 bases and 3 bases, with 18 bases remaining between them. The length of the CDR3 is 17 residues. The CDR3 sequence: CASSQDLGGQFSYEQYF. The CDR3 nucleotides read TGCGCCAGCAGCCAAGATTTAGGGGGGCAGTTCAGCTACGAGCAGTACTTC.

The chain carries TRBV2 and TRBJ1-4; 12 bases fit TRBD1. Germline V CDR1 and CDR2: SNHLY, FYNNEI. The J segment lost 5 bases and the V segment lost 7 bases, leaving 17 bases of the junction unmatched. The CDR3 covers 19 residues. CDR3 nucleotide sequence: TGTGCCAGCACCCCATCCGGGACAGGGGGCAAGAGGCTCAATGAAAAACTGTTTTTT. Translated: CASTPSGTGGKRLNEKLFF.

This clone has a handful of counts. The V call is TRBV2, the J call TRBJ1-5; D is uncertain. The CDR3 has 14 residues. Per germline, CDR1 SNHLY and CDR2 FYNNEI. V was clipped by 4 bases and J by 5 bases, with 12 bases between them. This CDR3 is CASSGPTRHQPQHF. The CDR3 nucleotides are TGTGCCAGCAGTGGCCCCACACGGCATCAGCCCCAGCATTTT.

The rearrangement joins TRBV6-1 to TRBJ2-7; 7 bases are a match to TRBD1. Trimming cost V 4 bases and J 0 bases; bases outside gene matches: 9. The CDR3 has 16 amino acids. Germline V lookup: CDR1 MNHNS, CDR2 SASEGT. The CDR3 loop is CASSATGTDGSYEQYF. The CDR3 DNA sequence: TGTGCCAGCAGTGCCACCGGGACAGACGGCTCCTACGAGCAGTACTTC.

This clone came up once. This sequence joins TRBV28 and TRBJ1-2; 9 positions match TRBD1. Germline V CDR1 and CDR2: MDHEN, SYDVKM. The CDR3 length is 14 residues. V was clipped by 5 bases and J by 6 bases; unmatched bases: 7. CDR3 DNA sequence: TGTGCCAGCAGTACCTCGGGACAGGGTAATGGCTACACCTTC. Translating it yields CASSTSGQGNGYTF.

The chain carries TRBV30 and TRBJ1-1; D is unclear. V dropped 5 bases and J dropped 0 bases, with 13 bases sitting between them. This CDR3 spans 14 amino acids. Per germline, CDR1 GTSNPN and CDR2 SVGIG (reference sequence). The CDR3 DNA sequence: TGTGCCTGGCTTACTGGCGGGATGAACACTGAAGCTTTCTTT. The encoded protein is CAWLTGGMNTEAFF.

CDR3 protein: CASSLALAGGETQYF. CDR3 coding DNA: TGTGCCAGCAGCTTAGCTCTAGCGGGGGGGGAGACCCAGTACTTC. The V gene is TRBV7-2, the J gene TRBJ2-5, with TRBD2 identical over 12 bases. This CDR3 is built from 15 residues. Germline values: CDR1 SGHTA, CDR2 FQGNSA. With V trimmed by 0 bases and J by 5 bases, 1 base remained unmatched.

J is TRBJ2-1 and V is TRBV29-1; D not certain. The V end was cut by 7 bases, the J end by 5 bases, with 9 bases between. Germline loops: CDR1 SQVTM, CDR2 ANQGSEA. The CDR3 loop spans 11 amino acids. CDR3 residues: CSGARDNEQFF. The CDR3, as DNA: TGCAGCGGGGCTCGTGACAATGAGCAGTTCTTC.

The rearrangement joins TRBV29-1 to TRBJ2-1; D tentatively reads TRBD1 or TRBD2 (5 bases each). CDR1 and CDR2 from the germline V gene are SQVTM and ANQGSEA. Trimming removed 3 bases at V and 0 bases at J, with 12 bases between. This CDR3 region has 15 residues. The CDR3 DNA reads TGCAGCGTTGACCGCCCTGGGGGCTCCTACAATGAGCAGTTCTTC. This translates into CSVDRPGGSYNEQFF.

The rearrangement links TRBV18 to TRBJ2-3, with D uncertain. The germline V and J ends were trimmed by 6 bases and 3 bases, with 16 bases remaining between them. CDR3 length: 15 residues. Germline V gene sequence: CDR1 KGHSH, CDR2 LQKENI. CDR3 region: CASSPEAARTDTQYF. In DNA form, the CDR3 reads TGTGCCAGCTCCCCCGAGGCGGCCCGTACAGATACGCAGTATTTT.

The rearrangement links TRBV7-2 to TRBJ2-3; no clear D gene. V lost 8 bases and J 7 bases, leaving 7 bases between the germline ends. Per the germline V gene, CDR1 is SGHTA and CDR2 is FQGNSA. The CDR3 covers 10 residues. The CDR3 region has the DNA TGTGCCAGCGGTGGGAATACGCAGTATTTT. Translating gives CASGGNTQYF.